This T cell receptor (beta chain) originates from a study of Ad26.COV2.S vaccination and SARS-CoV-2 variants. Per the germline V gene, CDR1 is SGHDT and CDR2 is YYEEEE. The germline V and J ends were trimmed by 0 bases and 3 bases, with 12 bases remaining between them. The CDR3 is made up of 15 amino acids. Assay: immunoSEQ multiplex PCR; the TCRdb copy retains only in-frame clones and omits some. The data hold about 480,000 clones, with roughly 87% observed a single time. Described treatment: about 20 received Ad26.COV2.S at low or high dose, single or two shots; 5 received placebo; per-sample allocation not given. Specimens were obtained on day 63 following the first vaccine or placebo injection.

The genes are TRBV5-6 and TRBJ1-2, with D possibly being TRBD1 (5 bases). The TCR was taken from a person aged 18-60 years who received the Ad26.COV2.S COVID-19 vaccine or a placebo. The material was peripheral blood, obtained in a trial of Ad26.COV2.S vaccine versus placebo. CDR3 amino acids: CASSLGLAGDYGYTF. The CDR3 coding sequence is TGTGCCAGCAGCTTGGGTTTGGCGGGGGACTATGGCTACACCTTC.